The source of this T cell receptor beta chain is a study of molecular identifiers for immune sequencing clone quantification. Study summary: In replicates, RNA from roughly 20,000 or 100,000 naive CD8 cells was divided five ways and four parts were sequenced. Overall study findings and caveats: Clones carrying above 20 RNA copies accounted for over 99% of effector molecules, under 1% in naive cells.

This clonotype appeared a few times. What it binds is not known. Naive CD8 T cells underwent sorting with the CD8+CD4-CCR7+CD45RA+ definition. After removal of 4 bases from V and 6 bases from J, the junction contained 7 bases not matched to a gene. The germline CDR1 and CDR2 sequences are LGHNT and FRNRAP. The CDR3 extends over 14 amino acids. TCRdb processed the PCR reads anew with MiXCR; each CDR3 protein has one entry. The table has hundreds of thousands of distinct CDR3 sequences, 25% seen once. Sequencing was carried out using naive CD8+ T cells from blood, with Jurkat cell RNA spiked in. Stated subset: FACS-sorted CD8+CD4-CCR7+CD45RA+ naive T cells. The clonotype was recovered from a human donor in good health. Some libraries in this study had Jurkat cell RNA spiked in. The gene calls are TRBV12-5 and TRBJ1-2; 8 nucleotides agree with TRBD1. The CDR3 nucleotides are TGTGCTAGTGGTTCGGCGGCAGGGGGCGATGGCTACACCTTC. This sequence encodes CASGSAAGGDGYTF.